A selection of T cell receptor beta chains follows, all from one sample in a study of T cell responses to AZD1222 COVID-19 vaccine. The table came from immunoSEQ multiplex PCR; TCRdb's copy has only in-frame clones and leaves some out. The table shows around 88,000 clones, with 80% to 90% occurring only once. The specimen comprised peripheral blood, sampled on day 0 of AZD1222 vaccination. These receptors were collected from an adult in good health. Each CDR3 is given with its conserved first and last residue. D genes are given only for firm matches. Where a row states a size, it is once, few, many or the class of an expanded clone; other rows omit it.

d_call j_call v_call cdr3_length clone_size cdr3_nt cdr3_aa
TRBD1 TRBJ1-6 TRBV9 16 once TGTGCCAGCAGCGTAGAGGACAGGGAGCATAATTCACCCCTCCACTTT CASSVEDREHNSPLHF
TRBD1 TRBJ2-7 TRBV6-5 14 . TGTGCCAGCAGTTACCGGACAGGGCGGAACGAGCAGTACTTC CASSYRTGRNEQYF
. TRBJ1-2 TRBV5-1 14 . TGCGCCAGCAAGGACAGACCTTCTAACTATGGCTACACCTTC CASKDRPSNYGYTF
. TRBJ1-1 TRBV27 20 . TGTGCCAGCAGTCAACGTGGTCCGAGACGGGGGGACTACGTGAACACTGAAGCTTTCTTT CASSQRGPRRGDYVNTEAFF
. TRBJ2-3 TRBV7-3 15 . TGTGCCAGCAGCTATTGGGGACAAAACACAGATACGCAGTATTTT CASSYWGQNTDTQYF
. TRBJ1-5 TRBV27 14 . TGTGCCAGCAGTCCCCAGGAGAGCAATCAGCCCCAGCATTTT CASSPQESNQPQHF
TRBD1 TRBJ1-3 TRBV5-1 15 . TGCGCCAGCAGCTTGTACGGACAGGAGGGAAACACCATATATTTT CASSLYGQEGNTIYF
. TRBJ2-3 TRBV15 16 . TGTGCCACCAGCACGCCACGCCGGGGCCAAGGGGATACGCAGTATTTT CATSTPRRGQGDTQYF
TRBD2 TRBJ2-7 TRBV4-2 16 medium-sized TGTGCCAGCAGCCAAGATGACGCTAGCGGGGGGTACGAGCAGTACTTC CASSQDDASGGYEQYF
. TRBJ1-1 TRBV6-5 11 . TGTGCCAGCAGTTACGGCACTGAAGCTTTCTTT CASSYGTEAFF
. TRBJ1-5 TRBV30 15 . TGTGCCTGGAGTGTACGGGGTATGAGCAATCAGCCCCAGCATTTT CAWSVRGMSNQPQHF
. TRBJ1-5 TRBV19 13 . TGTGCCAGTAGTATATTAAGGGAGAAGCCCCAGCATTTT CASSILREKPQHF
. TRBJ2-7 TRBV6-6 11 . TGTGCCACGGGGGTCTCCTACGAGCAGTACTTC CATGVSYEQYF
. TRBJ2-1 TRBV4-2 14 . TGTGCCAGCAGCCAATTAGGATCCTACAATGAGCAGTTCTTC CASSQLGSYNEQFF
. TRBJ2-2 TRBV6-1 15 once TGTGCCAGCAGTGAGTTGGACACCATCACCGGGGAGCTGTTTTTT CASSELDTITGELFF
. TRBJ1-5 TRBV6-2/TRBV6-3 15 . TGTGCCAGCAGTTATGCCGGGGCGAGCAATCAGCCCCAGCATTTT CASSYAGASNQPQHF
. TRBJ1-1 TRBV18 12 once TGTGCCAGCTCACTTCAGATGGCTGAAGCTTTCTTT CASSLQMAEAFF
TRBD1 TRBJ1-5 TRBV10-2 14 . TGCGCCAGCAGTATGACAGGGGGCTATCAGCCCCAGCATTTT CASSMTGGYQPQHF
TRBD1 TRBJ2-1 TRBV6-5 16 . TGTGCCAGCAGTTACTCCCCAGGGGGCTCCTACAATGAGCAGTTCTTC CASSYSPGGSYNEQFF
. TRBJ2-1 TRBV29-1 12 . TGCAGCGTCCAACGGCAGTCTAATGAGCAGTTCTTC CSVQRQSNEQFF
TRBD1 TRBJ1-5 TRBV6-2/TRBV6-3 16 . TGTGCCAGCAGCCACTCCGGGACAGGGACCCATCAGCCCCAGCATTTT CASSHSGTGTHQPQHF
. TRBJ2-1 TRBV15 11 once TGTGCCACCAGCGGGTACAATGAGCAGTTCTTC CATSGYNEQFF
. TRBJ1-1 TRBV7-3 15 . TGTGCCAGCAGCTCAAGGGCCAGCAAACTTAAAGAAGCTTTCTTT CASSSRASKLKEAFF
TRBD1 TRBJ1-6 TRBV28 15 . TGTGCCAGCAACCAGCCGGGACAGTATAATTCACCCCTCCACTTT CASNQPGQYNSPLHF
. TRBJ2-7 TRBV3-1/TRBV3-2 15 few TGTGCCAGCAGCCAAGGCACCATTACGGGCTACGAGCAGTACTTC CASSQGTITGYEQYF